The next 8 T cell receptor beta chains were all read from a single sample in a study of molecular identifiers for immune sequencing clone quantification. TCRdb re-called the PCR reads through MiXCR, storing one row per CDR3 protein. Of some 320,000 distinct CDR3 sequences listed, roughly a quarter are singletons. The sequencing input was naive CD8+ T cells from blood, with Jurkat cell RNA spiked in. Stated subset: FACS-sorted CD8+CD4-CCR7+CD45RA+ naive T cells. All receptors come from a human donor in good health. Some libraries in this study had Jurkat cell RNA spiked in.

In its sample, this clonotype was seen a few times. The gene calls are TRBV7-9 and TRBJ2-7, with D perhaps TRBD1 (6 bases). Deletions cut 4 bases from V and 3 bases from J, with 13 bases between. The CDR3 has 14 residues. CDR1 and CDR2 from the germline V gene are SEHNR and FQNEAQ (reference sequence). In nucleotides, the CDR3 is TGTGCCAGCAGCTCCTCCTCAGGGGTCTACGAGCAGTACTTC. Its translation is CASSSSSGVYEQYF.

This sequence joins TRBV2 and TRBJ1-5; D unresolved. The V end lost 6 bases, the J end lost 1 base, and 7 bases lay between the germline ends. The CDR3 totals 13 residues. Germline lookup yields CDR1 SNHLY and CDR2 FYNNEI. This CDR3 reads CASREGSNQPQHF. The DNA of the CDR3 is TGTGCCAGCAGAGAGGGCAGCAATCAGCCCCAGCATTTT.

On this clonotype: Lacking the conserved final phenylalanine or tryptophan, this CDR3 likely reflects a read error. The chain joins TRBV6-2 or TRBV6-3 to TRBJ2-5; D gene ambiguous. The CDR3 has 15 amino acids. Trimming left V 2 bases short and J 3 bases short, with 13 bases between. The germline V gene encodes CDR1 MNHEY and CDR2 SVGEGT. CDR3 DNA: TGTGCCAGCAGTTACGCAGTGACACACGAAGAGACCCAGTACTCC. Translating it yields CASSYAVTHEETQYS.

There are a few counts of this clonotype. The chain recombines TRBV20-1 with TRBJ2-7, with D maybe TRBD2 (6 bases). The germline CDR1 and CDR2 sequences are DFQATT and SNEGSKA (reference sequence). V was cut by 5 bases and J by 0 bases, with 17 bases left in between. The CDR3 totals 15 residues. CDR3: CSAPGLDTNSYEQYF. The CDR3, as DNA: TGCAGTGCTCCGGGACTCGACACTAACTCCTACGAGCAGTACTTC.

This chain connects TRBV7-8 to TRBJ2-7; no definite D call. The CDR3 has 13 residues. Trimming removed 3 bases from V and 4 bases from J, with 10 bases in between. Germline V gene data show CDR1 as SGHVS and CDR2 as FQNEAQ. Written as DNA, the CDR3 is TGTGCCAGCAGCTTGATGATCGGGTACGAGCAGTACTTC. Its protein product is CASSLMIGYEQYF. The entire variable domain, with the rest obtained from reference TRBV7-8 and TRBJ2-7, is as follows: GAGVSQSPRYKVAKRGQDVALRCDPISGHVSLFWYQQALGQGPEFLTYFQNEAQLDKSGLPSDRFFAERPEGSVSTLKIQRTQQEDSAVYLCASSLMIGYEQYFGPGTRLTVT.

The chain joins TRBV4-3 to TRBJ1-6; 7 bases map to TRBD1. J gave up 15 bases and V 0 bases, and 11 bases lay outside the gene matches. The CDR3 is 15 residues long. The V gene's germline CDR1 is LGHNA and CDR2 YSLEER. The CDR3 DNA is TGCGCCAGCAGCCAAGATTTTGAGACAGGGAGATACCTCCACTTT. This codes for CASSQDFETGRYLHF.

Notes on this clonotype: A much larger clone lies a single base off, so this may be a read error. The CDR3 protein is CASSTIDRDYEQYF. The DNA of the CDR3 is TGTGCCAGCAGCACAATAGACAGGGACTACGAGCAGTACTTC. The chain carries TRBV7-9 and TRBJ2-7; 7 bases are shared with TRBD1. The trim removed 5 bases at V and 3 bases at J, leaving 7 bases unmatched. Germline CDR1 SEHNR, CDR2 FQNEAQ (reference sequence). The CDR3 runs to 14 residues.

Of note for this clonotype: One end of the junction varies from germline; a read error may be responsible. This sequence joins TRBV27 and TRBJ2-1; possible D gene TRBD2, 7 bases. This CDR3 region has 16 residues. CDR1 and CDR2 from the germline V gene are MNHEY and SMNVEV (reference sequence). Here the CDR3 reads CASILSPGGLHNEQFF. The CDR3 region has the DNA TGTGCCAGCATTTTATCTCCGGGGGGCCTTCACAATGAGCAGTTCTTC.